A single sample is the source of the 21 T cell receptor beta chains below, sequenced in a study of vaccination and CD4 T cells after COVID-19. Their antigens remain unidentified. The treatment denotes: approximately nine-day PBMC culture with coronavirus spike peptide pools or control peptides (ViraFEST assay). Researchers used the Oncomine TCR Beta short-read assay to sequence DNA from cultured CD4+ T cells. MiXCR was run by TCRdb on the PCR reads, yielding one entry per CDR3 protein. This sample has about 14,000 distinct CDR3 sequences, with about 35% found just once. Source material: cultured CD4+ T cells from blood. The receptors come from a human donor with COVID-19.

V is TRBV6-5 and J is TRBJ1-1, with 9 bases that match TRBD1. The V segment lost 2 bases and the J segment 10 bases; nucleotides outside the gene matches: 14. This CDR3 is 16 amino acids long. The V gene's germline CDR1 is MNHEY and CDR2 SVGAGI. This CDR3 is CASSYGSGTGMIGAFF. The CDR3 DNA reads TGTGCCAGCAGTTACGGGTCCGGGACAGGGATGATAGGAGCTTTCTTT.

This chain uses TRBV10-3 with TRBJ1-2; 12 bases are a match to TRBD1. This CDR3 is 15 amino acids long. With 4 bases clipped from V and 8 bases from J, the junction kept 8 bases outside the gene matches. The germline V gene has CDR1 ENHRY and CDR2 SYGVKD. The CDR3 nucleotides read TGTGCCATCAGTGCAGCGGGACAGGGGGCGCGGGGCTACACCTTC. Encoded protein: CAISAAGQGARGYTF.

The chain combines TRBV20-1 with TRBJ2-2; TRBD2 agrees at 7 bases. The CDR3 sequence is 13 residues long. V shed 6 bases, J shed 4 bases, and the junction held 5 bases outside the gene matches. Per germline, CDR1 DFQATT and CDR2 SNEGSKA (reference sequence). CDR3 DNA: TGCAGTGCCGAGGGGACTACCACCGGGGAGCTGTTTTTT. Translation gives CSAEGTTTGELFF.

This clonotype came up a few times. The chain is built from TRBV25-1 and TRBJ2-1, with a weak D call TRBD2 (6 bases). V was clipped by 4 bases and J by 0 bases, with 10 bases between them. CDR1 and CDR2 (germline): MGHDK, SYGVNS. This CDR3 is 15 amino acids long. The CDR3 DNA sequence: TGTGCCAGCAGTGGGACTAAACTCTCCTACAATGAGCAGTTCTTC. Amino acid sequence: CASSGTKLSYNEQFF.

This chain links TRBV5-6 with TRBJ2-2; perhaps TRBD2 as D (5 bases). In germline, CDR1 is SGHDT, CDR2 YYEEEE. The V gene lost 1 base and the J gene lost 0 bases, with 13 bases spanning the gap. CDR3 length equals 17 residues. The CDR3 sequence: CASSLRRLPSNTGELFF. The CDR3 nucleotides are TGTGCCAGCAGCTTGCGTCGACTACCCTCGAACACCGGGGAGCTGTTTTTT.

The CDR3 DNA is TGTGCCAGCATCCCTAGCGGGGGGGCGGGGACCGGGGAGCTGTTTTTT. It is translated as CASIPSGGAGTGELFF. This chain links TRBV12-3 or TRBV12-4 with TRBJ2-2; TRBD2 matches at 12 bases. After removal of 7 bases from V and 5 bases from J, the junction contained 8 bases not matched to a gene. The CDR3 is 16 residues long.

This chain joins TRBV6-1 and TRBJ2-1, with 11 bases that match TRBD2. Germline lookup yields CDR1 MNHNS and CDR2 SASEGT. The CDR3 length is 15 residues. The junction had 9 bases not matched to a gene; V was cut back by 6 bases and J by 8 bases. CDR3 DNA sequence: TGTGCCAGCAGACCTACTAGCGGGGGTTTCGATGAGCAGTTCTTC. Translation gives CASRPTSGGFDEQFF.

J is TRBJ2-3 and V is TRBV6-4, with a possible D match to TRBD1 (5 bases). Germline CDR1 reads MRHNA; CDR2 reads SNTAGT. The CDR3 contains 12 residues. Trimming removed 2 bases at V and 14 bases at J, with 14 bases between. The CDR3 nucleotides are TGTGCCAGCAGTGACCCTGGGGCATCTATGTATTTT. The encoded protein is CASSDPGASMYF.

The chain is built from TRBV28 and TRBJ1-6; maybe TRBD1 (6 bases). The CDR3 has 15 residues. CDR1 is MDHEN and CDR2 is SYDVKM in the germline V gene. V dropped 2 bases and J dropped 7 bases, with 12 bases sitting between them. The CDR3 loop is CASSLVQGMNSPLHF. CDR3 sequence (DNA): TGTGCCAGCAGTTTAGTACAGGGTATGAATTCACCCCTCCACTTT.

This clonotype was counted between two and nine times. The CDR3 region is CASNRGNSPLHF. DNA of the CDR3: TGTGCCAGCAACAGGGGGAATTCACCCCTCCACTTT. J is TRBJ1-6 and V is TRBV2; TRBD1 matches 8 bases. In germline, CDR1 is SNHLY, CDR2 FYNNEI. The V and J ends lost 7 bases and 7 bases, in that order; junction bases with no gene match: 0. CDR3 size: 12 residues. Based on the CDR3 plus reference TRBV2 and TRBJ1-6, the full variable domain is EPEVTQTPSHQVTQMGQEVILRCVPISNHLYFYWYRQILGQKVEFLVSFYNNEISEKSEIFDDQFSVERPDGSNFTLKIRSTKLEDSAMYFCASNRGNSPLHFGNGTRLTVT.

The chain couples TRBV10-1 to TRBJ1-6; a weak D match, TRBD1 (6 bases). CDR3 length: 17 amino acids. Trimming took off 9 bases at V and 1 base at J, with 19 bases between the two ends. The germline V gene encodes CDR1 WNHNN and CDR2 SYGVQD (reference sequence). In nucleotides, the CDR3 is TGCGCCAGGATAGGGCAGGGGTGGAGGTCCTATAATTCACCCCTCCACTTT. Translating gives CARIGQGWRSYNSPLHF.

This chain links TRBV30 with TRBJ1-6; D call uncertain. Germline loops: CDR1 GTSNPN, CDR2 SVGIG (reference sequence). The V gene lost 0 bases and the J gene lost 8 bases, with 17 bases spanning the gap. This CDR3 comprises 16 residues. CDR3 DNA sequence: TGTGCCTGGAGTGTAAGGGCCGGTTACCCCGATTCACCCCTCCACTTT. Its translation: CAWSVRAGYPDSPLHF.

This clonotype was seen a handful of times. This rearrangement joins TRBV5-1 to TRBJ2-3; D gene unclear. The CDR3 extends over 15 amino acids. Germline assignment: CDR1 SGHRS and CDR2 YFSETQ. The germline V and J ends were trimmed by 0 bases and 0 bases, with 8 bases remaining between them. CDR3 nucleotides: TGCGCCAGCAGCTTGGTCAGTTCTAGCACAGATACGCAGTATTTT. Protein: CASSLVSSSTDTQYF.

This clonotype was seen only a few times. This chain uses TRBV7-2 with TRBJ2-3; 10 bases line up with TRBD2. This CDR3 comprises 17 residues. V shed 5 bases and J 2 bases; nucleotides not matched to a gene: 10. Germline CDR1 is SGHTA and CDR2 is FQGNSA. CDR3 sequence (DNA): TGTGCCAGCAGCCGTCGGGTTAGCGGGGGGCTCACAGATACGCAGTATTTT. Its protein is CASSRRVSGGLTDTQYF.

About this clonotype: One end of the junction fails to match germline, which may point to a read error. The CDR3 here is CASSTGLMGTDTQYF. DNA for the CDR3: TGTGCCAGCAGCACCGGACTAATGGGCACGGATACGCAGTATTTT. V and J are TRBV6-1 and TRBJ2-3; perhaps TRBD2 as D (6 bases). This CDR3 has 15 amino acids. Looked up from germline, CDR1 is MNHNS and CDR2 is SASEGT.

This clonotype qualifies as medium-sized. The chain uses TRBV6-5 and TRBJ1-2; D gene unclear. CDR3 length equals 10 residues. Germline CDR1 and CDR2: MNHEY and SVGAGI. The V and J ends lost 5 bases and 8 bases respectively, with 6 bases between them. This chain's CDR3 is CASSNFGYTF. CDR3 DNA: TGTGCCAGCAGTAACTTCGGCTACACCTTC.

This clonotype is classed as large. The rearrangement links TRBV11-3 to TRBJ1-2; the match to TRBD1 covers 7 bases. Germline CDR1 is SGHNT and CDR2 is YENEEA. Trimming took 5 bases from V and 0 from J; bases not matched to a gene: 6. The CDR3 has 15 residues. The CDR3 loop reads CASSPNRGANYGYTF. The CDR3 bases are TGTGCCAGCAGCCCCAACAGGGGAGCTAACTATGGCTACACCTTC.

V gene TRBV28 combines with J gene TRBJ1-6, with a possible D match to TRBD1 (5 bases). From germline, CDR1 is MDHEN and CDR2 SYDVKM. Trimming stripped 7 bases from V and 14 bases from J, with 21 bases between. This CDR3 has 14 residues. The DNA of the CDR3 is TGTGCCAGCATCCCCGGAGGGGCCCGCACGACCCTCCACTTT. It is translated as CASIPGGARTTLHF.

This clonotype was seen a few times. This sequence joins TRBV20-1 and TRBJ2-1, with 11 bases matching TRBD2. J gave up 0 bases and V 6 bases, and 4 bases lay outside the gene matches. Germline lookup yields CDR1 DFQATT and CDR2 SNEGSKA (reference sequence). The CDR3 runs to 15 residues. CDR3 region: CSARSGGGSYNEQFF. Here the CDR3 DNA reads TGCAGTGCCCGTAGCGGGGGGGGCTCCTACAATGAGCAGTTCTTC.

The chain is built from TRBV28 and TRBJ2-7, with 7 bases aligning to TRBD1. V was clipped by 5 bases and J by 2 bases; unmatched bases: 12. Germline loops: CDR1 MDHEN, CDR2 SYDVKM. The CDR3 is 16 residues long. For the CDR3, the DNA is TGTGCCAGCAGTCAACCGGGACAGACTTTTCCCTACGAGCAGTACTTC. Amino acids: CASSQPGQTFPYEQYF.

This rearrangement joins TRBV3-1 to TRBJ1-1; D possibly corresponds to TRBD1 (5 bases). Germline CDR1 LGHDT, CDR2 YNNKEL (reference sequence). The V gene lost 4 bases and the J gene lost 4 bases, with 13 bases spanning the gap. The CDR3 is 14 amino acids. Written as DNA, the CDR3 is TGTGCCAGCAGCCGCGGGGGGGTCGGCACTGAAGCTTTCTTT. It yields the protein CASSRGGVGTEAFF.